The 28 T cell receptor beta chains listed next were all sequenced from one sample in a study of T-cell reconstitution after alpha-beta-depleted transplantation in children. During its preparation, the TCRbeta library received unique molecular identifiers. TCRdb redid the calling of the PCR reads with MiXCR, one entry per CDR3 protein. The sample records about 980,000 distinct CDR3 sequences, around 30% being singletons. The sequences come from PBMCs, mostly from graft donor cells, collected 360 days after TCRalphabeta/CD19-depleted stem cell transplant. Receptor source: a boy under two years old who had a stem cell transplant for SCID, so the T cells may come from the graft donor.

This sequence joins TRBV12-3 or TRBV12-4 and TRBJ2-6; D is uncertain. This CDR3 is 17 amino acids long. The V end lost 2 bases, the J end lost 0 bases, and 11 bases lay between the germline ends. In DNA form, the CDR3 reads TGTGCCAGCAGTTTAAGTTTTGGGCTCTCTGGGGCCAACGTCCTGACTTTC. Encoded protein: CASSLSFGLSGANVLTF.

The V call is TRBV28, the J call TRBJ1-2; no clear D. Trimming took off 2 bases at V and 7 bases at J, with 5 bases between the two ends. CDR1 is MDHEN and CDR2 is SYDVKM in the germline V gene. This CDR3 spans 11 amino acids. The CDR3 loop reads CASSLNAGYTF. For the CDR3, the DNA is TGTGCCAGCAGTTTAAACGCTGGCTACACCTTC.

CDR3 protein: CASSYSLGSGVLETQYF. In DNA form, the CDR3 reads TGTGCCAGCAGTTACTCCCTCGGGAGCGGGGTTCTGGAGACCCAGTACTTC. The V and J genes are TRBV6-5 and TRBJ2-5; 7 positions match TRBD2. The CDR3 extends over 17 amino acids. V dropped 0 bases and J dropped 5; count of bases not matched to a gene: 12. Germline assignment: CDR1 MNHEY and CDR2 SVGAGI.

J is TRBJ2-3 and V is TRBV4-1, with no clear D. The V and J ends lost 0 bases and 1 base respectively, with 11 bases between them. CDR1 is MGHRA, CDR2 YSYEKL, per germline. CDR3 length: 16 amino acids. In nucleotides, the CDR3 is TGCGCCAGCAGCCAAGATGAGCTCCGAGGCACAGATACGCAGTATTTT. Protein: CASSQDELRGTDTQYF.

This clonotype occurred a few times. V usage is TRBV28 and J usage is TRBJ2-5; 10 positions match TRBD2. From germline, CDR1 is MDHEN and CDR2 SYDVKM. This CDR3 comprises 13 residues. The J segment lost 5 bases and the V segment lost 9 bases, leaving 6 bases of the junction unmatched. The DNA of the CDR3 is TGTGCCAGTGCACTAGCGGGGAGGGAGACCCAGTACTTC. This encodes CASALAGRETQYF.

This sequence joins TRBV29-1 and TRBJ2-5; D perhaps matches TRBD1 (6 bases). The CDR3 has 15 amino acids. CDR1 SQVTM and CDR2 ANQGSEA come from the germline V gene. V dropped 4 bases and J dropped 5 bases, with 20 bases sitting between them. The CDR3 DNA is TGCAGCGTTGGAATGGGGACACCACCTCGGGAGACCCAGTACTTC. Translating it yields CSVGMGTPPRETQYF.

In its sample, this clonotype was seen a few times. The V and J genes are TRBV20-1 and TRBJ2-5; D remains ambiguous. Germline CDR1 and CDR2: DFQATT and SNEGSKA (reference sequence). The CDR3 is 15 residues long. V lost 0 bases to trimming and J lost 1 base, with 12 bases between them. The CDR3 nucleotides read TGCAGTGCTAGAGATCCTAGGGTCCCCCAAGAGACCCAGTACTTC. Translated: CSARDPRVPQETQYF.

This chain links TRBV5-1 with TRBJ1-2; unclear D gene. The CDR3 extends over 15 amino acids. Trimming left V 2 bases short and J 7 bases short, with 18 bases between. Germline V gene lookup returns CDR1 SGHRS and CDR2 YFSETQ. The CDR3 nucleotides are TGCGCCAGCAGCTTTACGGACGGCCGAGGTTTTGGCTACACCTTC. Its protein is CASSFTDGRGFGYTF.

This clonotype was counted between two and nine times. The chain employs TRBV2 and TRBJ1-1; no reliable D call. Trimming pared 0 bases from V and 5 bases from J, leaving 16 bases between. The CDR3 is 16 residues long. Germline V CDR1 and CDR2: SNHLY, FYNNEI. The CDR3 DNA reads TGTGCCAGCAGTGAAGCGCTTGGGGTGCGTGGGACTGAAGCTTTCTTT. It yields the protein CASSEALGVRGTEAFF.

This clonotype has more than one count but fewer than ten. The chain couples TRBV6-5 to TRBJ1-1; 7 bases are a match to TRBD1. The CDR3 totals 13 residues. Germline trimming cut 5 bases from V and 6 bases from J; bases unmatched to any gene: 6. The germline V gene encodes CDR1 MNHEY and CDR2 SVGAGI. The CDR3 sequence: CASSNGQVSEAFF. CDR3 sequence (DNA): TGTGCCAGCAGTAACGGACAGGTCTCTGAAGCTTTCTTT.

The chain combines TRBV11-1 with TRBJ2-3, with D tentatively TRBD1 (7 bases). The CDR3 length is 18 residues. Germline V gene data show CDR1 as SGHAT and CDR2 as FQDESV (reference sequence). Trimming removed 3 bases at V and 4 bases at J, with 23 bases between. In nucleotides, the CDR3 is TGTGCCAGCAGCTTCTTTTATTGGCGGGACAGTCGCGCAGATACGCAGTATTTT. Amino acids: CASSFFYWRDSRADTQYF.

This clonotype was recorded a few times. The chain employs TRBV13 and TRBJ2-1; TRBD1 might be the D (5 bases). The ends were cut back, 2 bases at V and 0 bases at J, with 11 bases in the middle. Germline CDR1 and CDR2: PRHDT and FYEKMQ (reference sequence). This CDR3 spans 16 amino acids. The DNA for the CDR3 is TGTGCCAGCAGCTTATTGACAGCCGCCTCCTACAATGAGCAGTTCTTC. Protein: CASSLLTAASYNEQFF.

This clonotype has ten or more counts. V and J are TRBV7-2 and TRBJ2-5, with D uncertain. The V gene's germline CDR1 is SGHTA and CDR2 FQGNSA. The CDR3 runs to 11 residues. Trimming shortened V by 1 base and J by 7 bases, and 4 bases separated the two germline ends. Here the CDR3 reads CASSLDGTQYF. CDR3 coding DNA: TGTGCCAGCAGCTTAGATGGGACCCAGTACTTC.

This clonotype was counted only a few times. This chain's CDR3 is CASSLSGRTPAYEQYF. The CDR3 DNA sequence: TGTGCCAGCAGTTTATCGGGGAGGACCCCTGCCTACGAGCAGTACTTC. The chain employs TRBV27 and TRBJ2-7, with D possibly being TRBD2 (6 bases). Trimming cost V 0 bases and J 2 bases, with 14 bases left between them. From germline, CDR1 is MNHEY and CDR2 SMNVEV (reference sequence). The CDR3 is 16 residues long.

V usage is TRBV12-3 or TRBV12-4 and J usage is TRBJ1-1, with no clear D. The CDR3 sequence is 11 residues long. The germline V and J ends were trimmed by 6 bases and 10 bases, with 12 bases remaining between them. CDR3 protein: CASSLLLIAFF. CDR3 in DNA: TGTGCCAGCAGCCTCCTACTCATAGCTTTCTTT.

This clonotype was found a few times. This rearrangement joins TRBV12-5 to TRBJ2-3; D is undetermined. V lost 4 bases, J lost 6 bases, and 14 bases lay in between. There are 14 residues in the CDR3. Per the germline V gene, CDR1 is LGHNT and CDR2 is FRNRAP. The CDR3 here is CASGSPRNLDTQYF. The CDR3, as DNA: TGTGCTAGTGGTTCCCCACGGAATTTGGATACGCAGTATTTT.

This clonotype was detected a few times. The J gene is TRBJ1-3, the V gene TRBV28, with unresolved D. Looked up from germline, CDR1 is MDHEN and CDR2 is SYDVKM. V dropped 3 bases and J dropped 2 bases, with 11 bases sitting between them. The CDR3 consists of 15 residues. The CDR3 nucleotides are TGTGCCAGCAGTTTGGCCGGCCCCCCTGGAAACACCATATATTTT. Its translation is CASSLAGPPGNTIYF.

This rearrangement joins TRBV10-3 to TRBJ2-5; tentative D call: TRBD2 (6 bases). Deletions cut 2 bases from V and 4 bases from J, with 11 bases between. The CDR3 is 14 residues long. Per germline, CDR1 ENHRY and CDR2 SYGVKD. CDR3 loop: CAISERLGGETQYF. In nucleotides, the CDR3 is TGTGCCATCAGTGAGAGGCTGGGGGGAGAGACCCAGTACTTC.

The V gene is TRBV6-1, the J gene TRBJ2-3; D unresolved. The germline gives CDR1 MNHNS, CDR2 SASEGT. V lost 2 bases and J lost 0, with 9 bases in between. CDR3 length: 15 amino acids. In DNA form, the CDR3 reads TGTGCCAGCAGTGAATGGCACGCTAGCACAGATACGCAGTATTTT. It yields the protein CASSEWHASTDTQYF.

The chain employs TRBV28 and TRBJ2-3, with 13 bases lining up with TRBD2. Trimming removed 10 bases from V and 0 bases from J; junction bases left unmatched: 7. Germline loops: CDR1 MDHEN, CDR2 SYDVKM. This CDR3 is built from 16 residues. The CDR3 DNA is TGTGCCACCCGGACTAGCGGGGGTGCTAGCACAGATACGCAGTATTTT. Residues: CATRTSGGASTDTQYF.

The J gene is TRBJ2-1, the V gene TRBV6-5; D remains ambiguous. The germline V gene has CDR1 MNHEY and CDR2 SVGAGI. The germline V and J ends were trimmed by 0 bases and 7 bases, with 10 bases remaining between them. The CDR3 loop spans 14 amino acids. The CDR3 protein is CASSYSGRPNEQFF. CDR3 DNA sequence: TGTGCCAGCAGTTACTCGGGCAGGCCGAATGAGCAGTTCTTC.

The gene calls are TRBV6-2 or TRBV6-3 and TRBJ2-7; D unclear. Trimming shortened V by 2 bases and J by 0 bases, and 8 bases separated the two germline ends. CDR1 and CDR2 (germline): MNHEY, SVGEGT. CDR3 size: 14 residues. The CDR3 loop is CASSYGQTSYEQYF. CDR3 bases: TGTGCCAGCAGTTACGGGCAGACCTCCTACGAGCAGTACTTC.

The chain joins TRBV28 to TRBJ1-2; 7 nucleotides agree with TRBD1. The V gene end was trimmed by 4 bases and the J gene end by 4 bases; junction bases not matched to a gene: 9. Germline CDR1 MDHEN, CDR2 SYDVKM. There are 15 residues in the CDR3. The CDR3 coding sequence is TGTGCCAGCAGTTGGGGGACAGCGGTGTTCTATGGCTACACCTTC. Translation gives CASSWGTAVFYGYTF.

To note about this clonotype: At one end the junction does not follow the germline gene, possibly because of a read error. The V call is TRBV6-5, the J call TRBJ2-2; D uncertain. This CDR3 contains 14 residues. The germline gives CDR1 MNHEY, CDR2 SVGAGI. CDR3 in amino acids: CASTYLENTGELFF. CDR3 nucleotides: TGTGCCAGCACTTACCTTGAGAACACCGGGGAGCTGTTTTTT.

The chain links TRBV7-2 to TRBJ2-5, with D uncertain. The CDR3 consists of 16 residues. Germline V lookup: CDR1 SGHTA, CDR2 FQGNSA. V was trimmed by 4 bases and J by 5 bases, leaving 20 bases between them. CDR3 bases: TGTGCCAGCAGCTGGTTCGTGCAGATACCTCGTGAGACCCAGTACTTC. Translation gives CASSWFVQIPRETQYF.

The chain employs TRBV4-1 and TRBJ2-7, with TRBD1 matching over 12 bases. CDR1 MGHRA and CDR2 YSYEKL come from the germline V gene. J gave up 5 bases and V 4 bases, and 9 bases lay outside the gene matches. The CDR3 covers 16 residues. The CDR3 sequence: CASSPVRDRGLDEQYF. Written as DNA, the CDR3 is TGCGCCAGCAGCCCGGTCCGGGACAGGGGGCTGGACGAGCAGTACTTC.

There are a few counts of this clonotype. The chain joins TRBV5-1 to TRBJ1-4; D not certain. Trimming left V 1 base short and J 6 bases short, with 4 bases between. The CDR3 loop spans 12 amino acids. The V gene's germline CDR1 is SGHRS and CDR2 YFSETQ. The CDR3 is CASSLPDEKLFF. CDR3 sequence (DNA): TGCGCCAGCAGCTTGCCCGATGAAAAACTGTTTTTT.

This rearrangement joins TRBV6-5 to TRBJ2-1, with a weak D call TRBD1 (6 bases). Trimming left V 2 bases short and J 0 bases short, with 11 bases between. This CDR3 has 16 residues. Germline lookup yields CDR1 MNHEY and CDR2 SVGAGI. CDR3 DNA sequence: TGTGCCAGCAGTTACGGGGTAGGGGGCTCCTACAATGAGCAGTTCTTC. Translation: CASSYGVGGSYNEQFF.